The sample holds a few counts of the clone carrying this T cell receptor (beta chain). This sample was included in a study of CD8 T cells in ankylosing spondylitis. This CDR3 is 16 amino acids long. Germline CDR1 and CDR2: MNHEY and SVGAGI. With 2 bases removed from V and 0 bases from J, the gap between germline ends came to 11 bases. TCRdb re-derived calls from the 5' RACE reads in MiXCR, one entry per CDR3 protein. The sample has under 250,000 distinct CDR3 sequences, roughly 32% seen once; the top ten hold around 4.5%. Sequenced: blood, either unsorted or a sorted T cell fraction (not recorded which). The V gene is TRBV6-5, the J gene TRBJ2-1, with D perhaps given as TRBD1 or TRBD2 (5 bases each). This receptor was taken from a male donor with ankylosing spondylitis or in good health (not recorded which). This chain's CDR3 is CASSYLAGSSYNEQFF. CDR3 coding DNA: TGTGCCAGCAGTTACCTGGCAGGGAGCTCCTACAATGAGCAGTTCTTC.